This T cell receptor (beta chain) is from a study of Ad26.COV2.S vaccination and SARS-CoV-2 variants. Findings of the study overall: Across vaccine and placebo recipients, the breadth of non-spike TCRs was similar.

About this clone: Its antigen is still unknown.

Only in-frame clones appear in the TCRdb table, and some are missing; sequencing was by immunoSEQ multiplex PCR. The sample records 380,000 or so clones, 75% to 90% being singletons. The treatment was: roughly 18 received Ad26.COV2.S at low or high dose, single or two shots; 5 received placebo; per-sample allocation not given. After the first vaccine or placebo injection, samples were drawn on day 63. An Ad26 vector carrying the Wuhan-strain SARS-CoV-2 spike served as the vaccine. This CDR3 region has 18 residues. CDR1 is MGHRA and CDR2 is YSYEKL in the germline V gene. The V gene end was trimmed by 0 bases and the J gene end by 0 bases; junction bases not matched to a gene: 4.

The rearrangement links TRBV4-1 to TRBJ2-6; the match to TRBD1 covers 8 bases. The receptor's source is a person between 18 and 60 years old who received the Ad26.COV2.S COVID-19 vaccine or a placebo. The starting material was peripheral blood, obtained in a trial of Ad26.COV2.S vaccine versus placebo. In DNA form, the CDR3 reads TGCGCCAGCAGCCAAGAAGGGACAGGAAACTCTGGGGCCAACGTCCTGACTTTC. Its translation: CASSQEGTGNSGANVLTF.